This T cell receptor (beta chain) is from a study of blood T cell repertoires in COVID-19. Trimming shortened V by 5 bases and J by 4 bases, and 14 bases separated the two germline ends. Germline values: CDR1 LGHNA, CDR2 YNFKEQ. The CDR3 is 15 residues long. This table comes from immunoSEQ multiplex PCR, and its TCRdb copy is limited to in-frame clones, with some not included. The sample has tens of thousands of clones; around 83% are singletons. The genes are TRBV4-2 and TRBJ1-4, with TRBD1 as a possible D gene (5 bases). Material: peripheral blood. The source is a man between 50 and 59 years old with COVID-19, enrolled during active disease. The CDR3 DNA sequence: TGTGCCAGCAGCTCCATCCAGGGCGGTAATGAAAAACTGTTTTTT. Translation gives CASSSIQGGNEKLFF.